What follows is one T cell receptor (beta chain) and its context. Its antigen remains unknown. Time point denoted: blood 4 weeks post-SBRT, at nephrectomy. The treatment denotes: 15 Gy SBRT to primary tumor, nephrectomy 4 weeks later. Nephrectomy followed 15 Gy stereotactic body radiation by 4 weeks. Radiation-treated patients gave blood at baseline, week 2 and week 4. This entry comes from a study of radiation and T cells in renal cell carcinoma. Study-level findings and limits: No pretreatment tumor biopsies were available for baseline clonotypes. In blood, top tumor clones expanded by 2 weeks, shrinking by 4.

TCRdb keeps only in-frame clones here, not all; method: immunoSEQ multiplex PCR. The sample records about 150,000 clones, approximately 86% being singletons. The material was blood, obtained from a patient whose treatment included radiotherapy and nephrectomy. This clonotype originated in a woman aged 50 to 60 with renal cell carcinoma.

The CDR3 DNA reads TGTGCCAGCAGTTACGGTATGGCGGGGGGAGCCGATACGCAGTATTTT. This translates into CASSYGMAGGADTQYF. The V gene is TRBV6-5, the J gene TRBJ2-3; TRBD2 aligns across 8 bases. V lost 2 bases, J lost 6 bases, and 10 bases stayed unmatched. Germline V gene sequence: CDR1 MNHEY, CDR2 SVGAGI. This CDR3 is built from 16 residues.